Shown below are 17 T cell receptor beta chains from a single sample sequenced in a study of CD8 T cells in Susac syndrome. RNA was extracted with the RNeasy kit, and a quantity of about 0.45 to 1 ug was reverse transcribed using random hexamers. A single record per CDR3 protein comes from TCRdb applying MiXCR to the immunoSEQ multiplex PCR reads. The data show almost 450,000 distinct CDR3 sequences, 75% to 90% seen once. The sequenced material came from CD8+ T cells from PBMCs. The receptors come from a human donor with multiple sclerosis.

The chain combines TRBV23-1 with TRBJ2-7; D is unresolved. TRBV23-1 is sorted into the ORF group, with uncertain function. The CDR3 sequence is 13 residues long. V dropped 2 bases and J dropped 2 bases, with 7 bases sitting between them. The CDR3 spells CASSQHNPYEQYF. The CDR3 region has the DNA TGCGCCAGCAGTCAACACAATCCCTACGAGCAGTACTTC.

This chain uses TRBV30 with TRBJ2-3; 7 positions match TRBD1. The CDR3 loop spans 19 amino acids. The germline CDR1 and CDR2 sequences are GTSNPN and SVGIG (reference sequence). Trimming removed 0 bases from V and 2 bases from J; junction bases left unmatched: 17. CDR3 in amino acids: CAWSVQGTRSFLFTDTQYF. The CDR3 region has the DNA TGTGCCTGGAGTGTACAGGGGACAAGGTCCTTCTTATTCACAGATACGCAGTATTTT.

The chain carries TRBV6-5 and TRBJ1-2; perhaps TRBD1 as D (5 bases). The V end lost 2 bases, the J end lost 0 bases, and 16 bases lay between the germline ends. CDR1 is MNHEY and CDR2 is SVGAGI in the germline V gene. The CDR3 loop spans 17 amino acids. DNA of the CDR3: TGTGCCAGCAGTTACATTCGCCTTAGGGGCACTAACTATGGCTACACCTTC. This gives the protein CASSYIRLRGTNYGYTF.

The chain employs TRBV27 and TRBJ1-1; 7 nucleotides align to TRBD1. The CDR3 has 11 amino acids. Germline V gene lookup returns CDR1 MNHEY and CDR2 SMNVEV (reference sequence). The CDR3 region is CVTAGGTEAFF. CDR3 coding DNA: TGTGTCACGGCAGGGGGAACTGAAGCTTTCTTT.

This clonotype appeared a single time. This chain joins TRBV7-8 and TRBJ2-1; D gene unclear. The CDR3 extends over 16 amino acids. In germline, CDR1 is SGHVS, CDR2 FQNEAQ. Between the trimmed V and J ends, which lost 7 bases and 3 bases, there was a span of 19 bases. CDR3: CASTPLRVSLYNEQFF. The CDR3 DNA reads TGTGCCAGCACCCCTCTCCGGGTCTCCCTCTACAATGAGCAGTTCTTC.

The J gene is TRBJ2-7, the V gene TRBV28; TRBD1 is a possible D gene (5 bases). Trimming shortened V by 6 bases and J by 5 bases, and 11 bases separated the two germline ends. This CDR3 is built from 12 residues. Germline lookup yields CDR1 MDHEN and CDR2 SYDVKM. CDR3 nucleotides: TGTGCCAGCAGGAGAGACAGCCACGAGCAGTACTTC. This gives the protein CASRRDSHEQYF.

This chain connects TRBV12-5 to TRBJ2-6; 7 bases are shared with TRBD2. Germline V CDR1 and CDR2: LGHNT, FRNRAP. CDR3 length equals 18 residues. V lost 3 bases, J lost 1 base, and 9 bases stayed unmatched. The CDR3 here is CASGFHRGGRSGANVLTF. CDR3 in DNA: TGTGCTAGTGGTTTCCACCGGGGCGGGAGATCTGGGGCCAACGTCCTGACTTTC. The entire variable domain, with the rest obtained from reference TRBV12-5 and TRBJ2-6, is as follows: DARVTQTPRHKVTEMGQEVTMRCQPILGHNTVFWYRQTMMQGLELLAYFRNRAPLDDSGMPKDRFSAEMPDATLATLKIQPSEPRDSAVYFCASGFHRGGRSGANVLTFGAGSRLTVL.

This chain connects TRBV27 to TRBJ1-4, with 8 bases lining up with TRBD1. V trimming: 5 bases; J trimming: 8 bases; junction bases outside the gene matches: 31. The CDR3 runs 22 residues. Looked up from germline, CDR1 is MNHEY and CDR2 is SMNVEV (reference sequence). CDR3 sequence reads: CASSPTDRAKMRRMIRFEKLFF. In nucleotides, the CDR3 is TGTGCCAGCAGTCCGACGGACAGGGCGAAGATGAGACGGATGATCCGATTCGAAAAACTGTTTTTT.

The V gene is TRBV25-1, the J gene TRBJ2-2; D might be TRBD1 or TRBD2, each matching 5 bases. The length of the CDR3 is 14 residues. V was pared by 5 bases and J by 4 bases, with 11 bases between. Germline V gene sequence: CDR1 MGHDK, CDR2 SYGVNS. The CDR3 loop reads CASSPPGRTGELFF. The CDR3 region has the DNA TGTGCCAGCAGTCCCCCGGGGCGCACCGGGGAGCTGTTTTTT.

This clonotype occurred a few times. The rearrangement links TRBV5-5 to TRBJ2-7; 7 nucleotides line up with TRBD1. Germline CDR1 reads SGHKS; CDR2 reads YYEKEE (reference sequence). V dropped 5 bases and J dropped 4; count of bases not matched to a gene: 12. The CDR3 extends over 15 amino acids. CDR3 protein: CASREWGQRYYEQYF. The CDR3 DNA sequence: TGTGCCAGCAGGGAGTGGGGACAGAGGTATTACGAGCAGTACTTC. Complete variable domain (other parts from reference TRBV5-5 and TRBJ2-7): DAGVTQSPTHLIKTRGQQVTLRCSPISGHKSVSWYQQVLGQGPQFIFQYYEKEERGRGNFPDRFSARQFPNYSSELNVNALLLGDSALYLCASREWGQRYYEQYFGPGTRLTVT.

The chain combines TRBV24-1 with TRBJ2-7, with TRBD1 matching 8 bases. This CDR3 contains 15 residues. V shed 2 bases, J shed 4 bases, and the junction held 6 bases outside the gene matches. Germline values: CDR1 KGHDR, CDR2 SFDVKD. The CDR3 sequence is CATSDSDRGLYEQYF. DNA for the CDR3: TGTGCCACCAGTGATTCCGACAGGGGATTATACGAGCAGTACTTC.

The CDR3 here is CASSDFSGASYNEQFF. In DNA, the CDR3 is TGTGCCAGCAGTGATTTTTCCGGGGCTTCCTACAATGAGCAGTTCTTC. The chain combines TRBV6-1 with TRBJ2-1; D may be TRBD1 or TRBD2 (5 bases each). Germline V gene data show CDR1 as MNHNS and CDR2 as SASEGT. The CDR3 runs 16 residues. The V end was cut by 3 bases, the J end by 1 base, with 13 bases between.

This sequence joins TRBV4-1 and TRBJ2-2, with D possibly being TRBD1 or TRBD2 (5 bases each). Germline loops: CDR1 MGHRA, CDR2 YSYEKL. Trimming stripped 0 bases from V and 5 bases from J, with 25 bases between. The CDR3 sequence is 20 residues long. The CDR3 region is CASSQDILGRTYTGTGELFF. The CDR3 DNA reads as TGCGCCAGCAGCCAAGATATACTGGGACGGACGTATACGGGGACCGGGGAGCTGTTTTTT.

The V gene is TRBV29-1, the J gene TRBJ2-1; 13 bases fit TRBD2. CDR3 length equals 14 residues. The V gene's germline CDR1 is SQVTM and CDR2 ANQGSEA. Trimming cost V 5 bases and J 7 bases; bases outside gene matches: 5. This CDR3 reads CSVLGLAGENEQFF. DNA of the CDR3: TGCAGCGTTCTCGGACTAGCGGGGGAAAATGAGCAGTTCTTC.

V is TRBV29-1 and J is TRBJ1-1; D perhaps matches TRBD1 (5 bases). Between the trimmed V and J ends, which lost 4 bases and 6 bases, there was a span of 15 bases. The CDR3 is 13 residues long. CDR1 SQVTM and CDR2 ANQGSEA come from the germline V gene. This chain's CDR3 is CSVVGGMTPEAFF. The DNA of the CDR3 is TGCAGCGTTGTCGGGGGAATGACGCCTGAAGCTTTCTTT.

A few counts support this clonotype. The J gene is TRBJ2-2, the V gene TRBV6-5, with a tentative D call TRBD2 (5 bases). Trimming shortened V by 3 bases and J by 6 bases, and 8 bases separated the two germline ends. The CDR3 is 13 residues long. The germline gives CDR1 MNHEY, CDR2 SVGAGI. The CDR3 protein is CASSYSAAGELFF. CDR3 nucleotides: TGTGCCAGCAGTTATTCAGCGGCCGGGGAGCTGTTTTTT.

The rearrangement uses TRBV4-1 and TRBJ2-7; no clear D. The V end was cut by 1 base, the J end by 5 bases, with 15 bases between. Germline values: CDR1 MGHRA, CDR2 YSYEKL. The CDR3 has 15 amino acids. This CDR3 reads CASSQGVPSRHEQYF. The CDR3 nucleotides read TGCGCCAGCAGCCAAGGCGTTCCCTCTCGACACGAGCAGTACTTC.